This T cell receptor (beta chain) is drawn from a study of vaccination and CD4 T cells after COVID-19. At the Johns Hopkins FTIC core, DNA taken from cultured CD4+ T cells was sequenced by way of the Oncomine TCR Beta short-read assay. TCRdb passed the PCR reads through MiXCR, listing each CDR3 protein once. Of about 7,000 distinct CDR3 sequences listed, around 37% were seen once; the top ten hold around a fifth. About this clonotype itself: Its antigen is still unknown.

The treatment here: roughly ten-day PBMC culture with coronavirus spike peptide pools or control peptides (ViraFEST assay). Pre-COVID-19 pandemic sampling (2011-2018) yielded the unexposed donor's CD4+ T cells. Per germline, CDR1 MNHNS and CDR2 SASEGT. CDR3 size: 14 residues. Trimming cost V 4 bases and J 4 bases, with 13 bases left between them. The chain uses TRBV6-1 and TRBJ2-5; D gene uncertain. Sequencing was carried out using CD4+ T cells from blood, cultured in vitro. The receptor was isolated from a human donor in good health. The CDR3 nucleotides are TGTGCCAGCAGTGTGAAGAAGGGCACAGAGACCCAGTACTTC. It is translated as CASSVKKGTETQYF.